This TCR beta chain stems from a study of shared clonotypes between healthy human individuals. In the original analysis: Filtering was not the same, since immunoSEQ gave junction-only sequences without quality scores. The protocol was immunoSEQ multiplex PCR, while the TCRdb copy is restricted to in-frame clones and leaves out a portion. The V and J calls and the clone size are those of that table, but D and trimming were determined from the DNA. The sample lists 450,000 to 500,000 clones, 81% occurring once. For this clone: This same CDR3 is encoded by further DNA sequences in the sample.

The V and J ends lost 0 bases and 2 bases respectively, with 8 bases between them. The CDR3 loop spans 14 amino acids. Germline loops: CDR1 SGHRS, CDR2 YFSETQ. This TCR derives from a woman between 40 and 55 years old in good health. Some clones in this sample may be carry-over from other donors' samples. The J gene is TRBJ1-1, the V gene TRBV5-1; D uncertain. The sequenced sample consisted of PBMCs. This CDR3 is CASSLGAGNTEAFF. The CDR3 DNA reads TGCGCCAGCAGCTTGGGGGCCGGAAACACTGAAGCTTTCTTT.